A single sample gave rise to the 7 T cell receptor beta chains below, sequenced in a study of shared clonotypes between healthy human individuals. TCRdb's table, derived via immunoSEQ multiplex PCR, lists solely in-frame clones and lacks some. The sample shows some 1,900,000 clones, about 95% of them seen only once. In the naive CD8 group, cells lacked CD45RO and were positively selected for CCR7, so terminally differentiated effector memory CD45RA+ cells were left out. The sample comprised naive CD8+ T cells sorted from blood. These receptors all come from a man younger than 35 in good health.

Concerning this clone: Within the sample, other DNA sequences also encode this same CDR3. The chain joins TRBV27 to TRBJ2-2; unclear D gene. With 3 bases removed from V and 2 bases from J, the gap between germline ends came to 7 bases. Germline V gene data show CDR1 as MNHEY and CDR2 as SMNVEV (reference sequence). The CDR3 is 14 amino acids. The CDR3 bases are TGTGCCAGCAGTTTGGGCACTAACACCGGGGAGCTGTTTTTT. Its protein is CASSLGTNTGELFF.

V and J are TRBV9 and TRBJ2-1; tentative D call: TRBD1 (6 bases). Germline values: CDR1 SGDLS, CDR2 YYNGEE. CDR3 size: 13 residues. V lost 2 bases and J 8 bases, leaving 11 bases between the germline ends. The CDR3 protein is CASSVLGQDEQFF. Here the CDR3 DNA reads TGTGCCAGCAGCGTTTTGGGACAAGATGAGCAGTTCTTC. The complete variable domain, with remaining parts taken from reference TRBV9 and TRBJ2-1, reads DSGVTQTPKHLITATGQRVTLRCSPRSGDLSVYWYQQSLDQGLQFLIQYYNGEERAKGNILERFSAQQFPDLHSELNLSSLELGDSALYFCASSVLGQDEQFFGPGTRLTVL.

This clone was detected only once. The rearrangement links TRBV5-6 to TRBJ2-3; no clear D. The CDR3 is 13 amino acids. Germline V gene sequence: CDR1 SGHDT, CDR2 YYEEEE. The germline V and J ends were trimmed by 4 bases and 7 bases, with 13 bases remaining between them. CDR3 DNA sequence: TGTGCCAGCAGCGACGACGGGTGGAATACGCAGTATTTT. It codes for CASSDDGWNTQYF.

The chain has TRBV5-6 and TRBJ1-2; a weak D match, TRBD1 (5 bases). The germline V and J ends were trimmed by 4 bases and 10 bases, with 14 bases remaining between them. The germline gives CDR1 SGHDT, CDR2 YYEEEE. The CDR3 covers 12 residues. The CDR3 protein is CASSPGPLNYTF. CDR3 DNA sequence: TGTGCCAGCAGCCCGGGACCTCTGAACTACACCTTC. The full variable domain, in which reference TRBV5-6 and TRBJ1-2 provide the parts outside the CDR3, is DAGVTQSPTHLIKTRGQQVTLRCSPKSGHDTVSWYQQALGQGPQFIFQYYEEEERQRGNFPDRFSGHQFPNYSSELNVNALLLGDSALYLCASSPGPLNYTFGSGTRLTVV.

The chain links TRBV11-2 to TRBJ2-7, with 11 bases lining up with TRBD2. Germline CDR1 and CDR2: SGHAT and FQNNGV. Trimming removed 2 bases from V and 7 bases from J; junction bases left unmatched: 4. This CDR3 is 14 amino acids long. CDR3 coding DNA: TGTGCCAGCAGCTTAACTAGCGGGAGTGGGGAGCAGTACTTC. It yields the protein CASSLTSGSGEQYF.

The chain couples TRBV4-1 to TRBJ2-7, with TRBD1 as a possible D gene (6 bases). The CDR3 sequence is 14 residues long. The germline gives CDR1 MGHRA, CDR2 YSYEKL. V lost 6 bases to trimming and J lost 2 bases, with 14 bases between them. This CDR3 is CASSVLAGAYEQYF. The CDR3 nucleotides read TGCGCCAGCAGTGTCTTAGCAGGGGCCTACGAGCAGTACTTC.

The V and J genes are TRBV19 and TRBJ1-6; D might be TRBD1 (5 bases). V gave up 3 bases and J gave up 9 bases, with 12 bases separating them. The CDR3 sequence is 14 residues long. From germline, CDR1 is LNHDA and CDR2 SQIVND (reference sequence). The CDR3 DNA sequence: TGTGCCAGTAGTATCGAAGGGGTCGGTTCACCCCTCCACTTT. It translates to CASSIEGVGSPLHF.